Listed here are 11 T cell receptor beta chains from one sample, sequenced in a study of a mutant IDH1 vaccine in newly diagnosed glioma. Time point defined: week 47, end of study. All doses held 300 ug of mutant IDH1 20-mer peptide, with topical imiquimod. Sequenced by immunoSEQ multiplex PCR; TCRdb stores in-frame clones only, minus some. The sample has approximately 52,000 clones, 76% seen once; the top ten hold less than 5.5%. Antigens for these TCRs are unknown. The sequencing used PBMCs, collected from a glioma patient whose treatment included an IDH1 peptide vaccine. The receptors here all came from a woman in her 40s with glioma. Some clones in this sample may be carry-over from other donors' samples.

The rearrangement joins TRBV19 to TRBJ2-2, with a weak D call TRBD2 (5 bases). Germline CDR1 LNHDA, CDR2 SQIVND (reference sequence). The CDR3 has 14 residues. V was clipped by 5 bases and J by 5 bases, with 12 bases between them. This chain's CDR3 is CASSLASQTGELFF. The CDR3 bases are TGTGCCAGTAGTCTGGCTAGCCAAACCGGGGAGCTGTTTTTT.

The chain combines TRBV23-1 with TRBJ1-4; D is undetermined. TRBV23-1 belongs to the ORF category, with a function that is uncertain. V lost 3 bases and J lost 7, with 21 bases in between. The CDR3 runs to 17 residues. The CDR3 here is CASSHIRQVSDCEKLFF. The CDR3 DNA sequence: TGCGCCAGCAGTCATATTAGGCAGGTCTCGGATTGTGAAAAACTGTTTTTT.

This rearrangement joins TRBV19 to TRBJ1-4; possibly TRBD1 for D (6 bases). V lost 5 bases and J 8 bases, leaving 18 bases between the germline ends. This CDR3 region has 15 residues. The germline V gene has CDR1 LNHDA and CDR2 SQIVND (reference sequence). For the CDR3, the DNA is TGTGCCAGTAGTTCCGGACAGCGCGTTGACGAAAAACTGTTTTTT. Its translation is CASSSGQRVDEKLFF.

CDR3 in amino acids: CASSYSEQGLTEAFF. CDR3 in DNA: TGTGCCAGCAGTTACTCGGAACAGGGACTAACTGAAGCTTTCTTT. This chain uses TRBV6-5 with TRBJ1-1; the D gene is possibly TRBD1 (6 bases). V shed 0 bases and J shed 5 bases, with 13 bases lying between them. The CDR3 has 15 amino acids. CDR1 MNHEY and CDR2 SVGAGI come from the germline V gene.

V is TRBV29-1 and J is TRBJ1-1, with D perhaps matching TRBD1 (5 bases). This CDR3 comprises 13 residues. The V gene lost 6 bases and the J gene lost 7 bases, with 18 bases spanning the gap. CDR1 and CDR2 (germline): SQVTM, ANQGSEA. The CDR3 sequence: CSVSRKGRGEAFF. The CDR3 nucleotides read TGCAGCGTCTCCCGGAAGGGGCGAGGTGAAGCTTTCTTT.

In its sample, this clone was seen a few times. The V and J genes are TRBV5-4 and TRBJ2-3; 7 bases line up with TRBD2. V trimming: 4 bases; J trimming: 8 bases; junction bases outside the gene matches: 7. CDR3 length: 13 residues. Germline V gives CDR1 SGHNT, CDR2 YYREEE (reference sequence). CDR3 sequence: CASSPTRGVTQYF. CDR3 nucleotides: TGTGCCAGCAGCCCCACCCGGGGGGTTACGCAGTATTTT.

The chain joins TRBV2 to TRBJ2-5, with D possibly called TRBD1 or TRBD2 (5 bases each). Germline CDR1 and CDR2: SNHLY and FYNNEI. This CDR3 spans 14 amino acids. The V end lost 7 bases, the J end lost 6 bases, and 18 bases lay between the germline ends. The CDR3 protein is CASNQGASRQTQYF. For the CDR3, the DNA is TGTGCCAGCAATCAAGGGGCTAGCAGACAGACCCAGTACTTC.

The chain recombines TRBV4-1 with TRBJ2-6, with D unresolved. Germline CDR1 is MGHRA and CDR2 is YSYEKL. The V and J ends lost 1 base and 0 bases respectively, with 10 bases between them. The CDR3 loop spans 17 amino acids. The CDR3 spells CASSQVQAFSGANVLTF. The CDR3 coding sequence is TGCGCCAGCAGCCAAGTGCAGGCCTTCTCTGGGGCCAACGTCCTGACTTTC.

V gene TRBV5-1 combines with J gene TRBJ1-1; tentative D call: TRBD1 (5 bases). V lost 1 base and J lost 0, with 7 bases in between. CDR1 is SGHRS, CDR2 YFSETQ, per germline. The CDR3 is 14 residues long. The CDR3 coding sequence is TGCGCCAGCAGCTTGTCGGGGCTGAACACTGAAGCTTTCTTT. This encodes CASSLSGLNTEAFF.

The chain has TRBV29-1 and TRBJ2-1, with 9 bases that match TRBD1. There are 11 residues in the CDR3. J was trimmed by 13 bases and V by 3 bases; bases with no gene match: 4. The germline V gene has CDR1 SQVTM and CDR2 ANQGSEA. CDR3 amino acids: CSVETGGFQFF. The CDR3 DNA is TGCAGCGTTGAGACAGGGGGATTCCAGTTCTTC.

The rearrangement uses TRBV19 and TRBJ1-1, with D perhaps TRBD1 (6 bases). The CDR3 consists of 15 residues. From germline, CDR1 is LNHDA and CDR2 SQIVND (reference sequence). V lost 5 bases, J lost 7 bases, and 20 bases lay in between. This CDR3 reads CASSLSLTGGGEAFF. DNA for the CDR3: TGTGCCAGTAGTCTATCCCTGACAGGAGGAGGTGAAGCTTTCTTT.